This passage covers 3 T cell receptor beta chains from one sample sequenced in a study of shared clonotypes between healthy human individuals. Produced via immunoSEQ multiplex PCR; TCRdb's table is partial and in-frame only. The sample lists 450,000 to 600,000 clones; 70% to 80% were seen once. Specimen: PBMCs. Receptor source: a woman between 35 and 50 years old in good health. Some clones in this sample may be carry-over from other donors' samples.

J is TRBJ2-1 and V is TRBV2, with D maybe TRBD2 (6 bases). Trimming removed 8 bases at V and 8 bases at J, with 22 bases between. Germline V gene lookup returns CDR1 SNHLY and CDR2 FYNNEI. This CDR3 is 15 amino acids long. CDR3 protein: CASRGTRALRDEQFF. In DNA form, the CDR3 reads TGTGCCAGCCGGGGGACGCGGGCTCTTCGGGATGAGCAGTTCTTC. Full variable domain (remainder filled in from reference TRBV2 and TRBJ2-1): EPEVTQTPSHQVTQMGQEVILRCVPISNHLYFYWYRQILGQKVEFLVSFYNNEISEKSEIFDDQFSVERPDGSNFTLKIRSTKLEDSAMYFCASRGTRALRDEQFFGPGTRLTVL.

This rearrangement joins TRBV6-6 to TRBJ2-3; 8 bases map to TRBD1. The germline CDR1 and CDR2 sequences are MNHNY and SVGAGI (reference sequence). V shed 5 bases, J shed 4 bases, and the junction held 11 bases outside the gene matches. The CDR3 runs 16 residues. The CDR3 is CASSLLGQGIPDTQYF. DNA of the CDR3: TGTGCCAGCAGTCTCCTAGGACAGGGCATCCCAGATACGCAGTATTTT.

The CDR3 coding sequence is TGTGCCAGCAGCTTTCGAGCGGGAGATGAGCAGTTCTTC. Translation: CASSFRAGDEQFF. V is TRBV5-8 and J is TRBJ2-1; 8 positions match TRBD2. The CDR3 is 13 amino acids. Germline CDR1 SGHTS, CDR2 YDEGEE. The J segment lost 8 bases and the V segment lost 2 bases, leaving 3 bases of the junction unmatched.